Each of the 27 T cell receptor beta chains below was sequenced from the same sample in a study of cytomegalovirus exposure and HLA in healthy donors. 13 Jbeta primers and 60 Vbeta primers were used for the PCR. Some clones are missing from TCRdb's copy, which holds only in-frame ones; the method was immunoSEQ multiplex PCR. The data hold around 170,000 clones, with over 80% observed a single time. Sequences were obtained from PBMCs. All receptors come from a man in his forties or fifties in good health and CMV-seropositive.

In its sample, this clone was seen once. V gene TRBV6-5 combines with J gene TRBJ2-7; 12 nucleotides align to TRBD1. The junction had 9 bases not matched to a gene; V was cut back by 5 bases and J by 7 bases. The CDR3 totals 15 residues. Germline lookup yields CDR1 MNHEY and CDR2 SVGAGI. The CDR3 DNA reads TGTGCCAGCAGTCTTACTTGGGACAGGGGGCGAGAGCAGTACTTC. Its translation: CASSLTWDRGREQYF.

On this clone itself: Other DNA variants within this sample encode the same CDR3. The chain links TRBV7-3 to TRBJ2-2; 8 positions match TRBD2. CDR3 length equals 15 residues. CDR1 and CDR2 (germline): SGHTA, FQGTGA. V trimming: 2 bases; J trimming: 1 base; junction bases outside the gene matches: 0. The CDR3 DNA reads TGTGCCAGCAGCTTAGCGGGAGGGAACACCGGGGAGCTGTTTTTT. This encodes CASSLAGGNTGELFF.

The rearrangement uses TRBV16 and TRBJ2-5; 7 bases fit TRBD2. The CDR3 sequence is 16 residues long. CDR1 is KGHSY, CDR2 FQNENV, per germline. J gave up 2 bases and V 4 bases, and 10 bases lay outside the gene matches. CDR3 loop: CASSLIGGGGQETQYF. In DNA form, the CDR3 reads TGTGCCAGCAGCCTAATTGGTGGCGGGGGACAAGAGACCCAGTACTTC.

The chain links TRBV9 to TRBJ1-2; no definite D call. Germline CDR1 SGDLS, CDR2 YYNGEE. This CDR3 is built from 12 residues. Trimming took 6 bases from V and 4 from J, leaving 10 bases between them. The CDR3 nucleotides read TGTGCCAGCAACACGGAGAGCTATGGCTACACCTTC. Its protein is CASNTESYGYTF.

J is TRBJ2-2 and V is TRBV7-9; tentative D call: TRBD1 (5 bases). Germline values: CDR1 SEHNR, CDR2 FQNEAQ (reference sequence). The germline V and J ends were trimmed by 5 bases and 6 bases, with 10 bases remaining between them. There are 13 residues in the CDR3. CDR3 loop: CASSPPRAGELFF. The CDR3 bases are TGTGCCAGCAGCCCACCCAGGGCCGGGGAGCTGTTTTTT.

This clone was seen a few times. This chain connects TRBV19 to TRBJ1-2; TRBD1 might be the D (6 bases). CDR3 length: 13 residues. CDR1 and CDR2 from the germline V gene are LNHDA and SQIVND (reference sequence). Between the trimmed V and J ends, which lost 2 bases and 4 bases, there was a span of 8 bases. The DNA of the CDR3 is TGTGCCAGTAGTATACAGGGGCCCTATGGCTACACCTTC. Encoded protein: CASSIQGPYGYTF. Full variable domain (missing parts from reference TRBV19 and TRBJ1-2): DGGITQSPKYLFRKEGQNVTLSCEQNLNHDAMYWYRQDPGQGLRLIYYSQIVNDFQKGDIAEGYSVSREKKESFPLTVTSAQKNPTAFYLCASSIQGPYGYTFGSGTRLTVV.

V is TRBV10-3 and J is TRBJ2-1; D gene uncertain. CDR1 ENHRY and CDR2 SYGVKD come from the germline V gene. The CDR3 has 15 residues. V lost 7 bases and J lost 2, with 15 bases in between. The CDR3 loop is CAITKDSPPYNEQFF. Written as DNA, the CDR3 is TGTGCCATCACCAAAGACTCCCCCCCCTACAATGAGCAGTTCTTC.

The chain uses TRBV9 and TRBJ2-7; D may be TRBD1 (6 bases). CDR1 and CDR2 from the germline V gene are SGDLS and YYNGEE. The CDR3 is made up of 14 amino acids. V was cut by 0 bases and J by 3 bases, with 10 bases left in between. CDR3 bases: TGTGCCAGCAGCGTAGGTGGGGGCGTCTACGAGCAGTACTTC. Its translation: CASSVGGGVYEQYF.

The chain is built from TRBV27 and TRBJ2-1, with D tentatively TRBD1 (5 bases). CDR1 MNHEY and CDR2 SMNVEV come from the germline V gene (reference sequence). There are 17 residues in the CDR3. Trimming left V 1 base short and J 7 bases short, with 20 bases between. CDR3 in amino acids: CASSLFPTALSLNEQFF. CDR3 bases: TGTGCCAGCAGTTTATTCCCGACAGCCTTGAGCTTGAATGAGCAGTTCTTC.

The chain recombines TRBV7-8 with TRBJ1-1; 7 bases are shared with TRBD1. There are 17 residues in the CDR3. The V gene end was trimmed by 2 bases and the J gene end by 0 bases; junction bases not matched to a gene: 9. In germline, CDR1 is SGHVS, CDR2 FQNEAQ. In DNA, the CDR3 is TGTGCCAGCAGCTTACACGGGGCAGGGGGGATGAACACTGAAGCTTTCTTT. Its protein is CASSLHGAGGMNTEAFF. Full variable domain (remainder filled in from reference TRBV7-8 and TRBJ1-1): GAGVSQSPRYKVAKRGQDVALRCDPISGHVSLFWYQQALGQGPEFLTYFQNEAQLDKSGLPSDRFFAERPEGSVSTLKIQRTQQEDSAVYLCASSLHGAGGMNTEAFFGQGTRLTVV.

V gene TRBV7-9 combines with J gene TRBJ2-7, with TRBD2 matching 8 bases. Trimming cost V 8 bases and J 5 bases; bases outside gene matches: 11. The CDR3 loop spans 14 amino acids. Germline CDR1 is SEHNR and CDR2 is FQNEAQ (reference sequence). DNA of the CDR3: TGTGCCAGCCGCGTCGGGAGCGGGGGTAACGAGCAGTACTTC. This gives the protein CASRVGSGGNEQYF.

The chain joins TRBV28 to TRBJ1-2; D possibly corresponds to TRBD1 (5 bases). Germline CDR1 is MDHEN and CDR2 is SYDVKM. This CDR3 has 17 residues. Between the trimmed V and J ends, which lost 1 base and 0 bases, there was a span of 15 bases. The DNA of the CDR3 is TGTGCCAGCAGTTTATCGGGACTGGAAGAGCCTAACTATGGCTACACCTTC. Amino acid sequence: CASSLSGLEEPNYGYTF.

This chain joins TRBV18 and TRBJ1-5, with a tentative D call TRBD1 (5 bases). V was cut by 5 bases and J by 0 bases, with 8 bases left in between. The CDR3 spans 14 residues. Germline-derived CDR1 and CDR2 are KGHSH and LQKENI. Here the CDR3 reads CASSSTVSNQPQHF. The CDR3 DNA is TGTGCCAGCTCATCGACAGTTAGCAATCAGCCCCAGCATTTT.

The chain recombines TRBV6-1 with TRBJ2-2, with 7 bases lining up with TRBD2. V was clipped by 8 bases and J by 1 base; unmatched bases: 4. The CDR3 consists of 14 residues. Germline CDR1 MNHNS, CDR2 SASEGT. CDR3 protein: CASRRGGNTGELFF. CDR3 DNA: TGTGCCAGCCGCCGCGGGGGGAACACCGGGGAGCTGTTTTTT.

This clone has just one count. V usage is TRBV9 and J usage is TRBJ2-4; the match to TRBD2 covers 9 bases. J gave up 8 bases and V 6 bases, and 9 bases lay outside the gene matches. From germline, CDR1 is SGDLS and CDR2 YYNGEE. CDR3 size: 14 residues. The CDR3 protein is CASNRGGGADIQYF. In DNA, the CDR3 is TGTGCCAGCAACCGTGGCGGGGGGGCGGACATTCAGTACTTC.

This chain links TRBV7-9 with TRBJ1-5; D not resolved. Germline CDR1 is SEHNR and CDR2 is FQNEAQ (reference sequence). The CDR3 length is 14 residues. The V end was cut by 3 bases, the J end by 4 bases, with 10 bases between. The CDR3, as DNA: TGTGCCAGCAGCTTTGGGCAGCCGAATCAGCCCCAGCATTTT. This encodes CASSFGQPNQPQHF.

The count of this clone is one. At one end the junction does not follow the germline gene, possibly because of a read error. The chain recombines TRBV7-9 with TRBJ2-1; D is unclear. Germline assignment: CDR1 SEHNR and CDR2 FQNEAQ (reference sequence). The CDR3 length is 12 residues. The CDR3 spells CSSSFSDNEQFF. The CDR3, as DNA: TGTTCCAGCAGCTTCTCAGACAATGAGCAGTTCTTC.

This chain uses TRBV5-1 with TRBJ2-3, with 10 bases identical to TRBD2. Germline V gene data show CDR1 as SGHRS and CDR2 as YFSETQ. The CDR3 loop spans 14 amino acids. J gave up 10 bases and V 4 bases, and 9 bases lay outside the gene matches. The CDR3 here is CASSTSSGGSSQYF. The CDR3 DNA reads TGCGCCAGCAGCACCTCTAGCGGGGGCTCCTCGCAGTATTTT.

The chain employs TRBV4-1 and TRBJ1-5, with D hard to call. Germline V gene lookup returns CDR1 MGHRA and CDR2 YSYEKL. The CDR3 is 13 residues long. Trimming cost V 1 base and J 5 bases, with 6 bases left between them. In DNA form, the CDR3 reads TGCGCCAGCAGCCAAGGGCCGCATCAGCCCCAGCATTTT. This gives the protein CASSQGPHQPQHF.

The V and J genes are TRBV19 and TRBJ1-2; 9 bases match TRBD1. CDR1 and CDR2 from the germline V gene are LNHDA and SQIVND (reference sequence). This CDR3 has 14 amino acids. The trim removed 9 bases at V and 3 bases at J, leaving 8 bases unmatched. The CDR3: CASKRDRVDYGYTF. As DNA, the CDR3 is TGTGCCAGCAAACGGGACAGGGTAGACTATGGCTACACCTTC.

This clone was seen only a few times. This chain connects TRBV29-1 to TRBJ1-1; perhaps TRBD1 as D (5 bases). Germline V gene lookup returns CDR1 SQVTM and CDR2 ANQGSEA. This CDR3 spans 13 amino acids. V was cut by 3 bases and J by 4 bases, with 12 bases left in between. The CDR3 sequence: CSVDPGLGTEAFF. The DNA of the CDR3 is TGCAGCGTTGACCCAGGGCTCGGCACTGAAGCTTTCTTT.

V is TRBV6-5 and J is TRBJ2-5, with a possible D match to TRBD2 (6 bases). The CDR3 sequence is 15 residues long. V dropped 5 bases and J dropped 2 bases, with 15 bases sitting between them. Germline CDR1 and CDR2: MNHEY and SVGAGI. The CDR3, as DNA: TGTGCCAGCAGTGGGGGAGGAGGGGAACAAGAGACCCAGTACTTC. As protein: CASSGGGGEQETQYF.

The CDR3 region has the DNA TGCGCCAGCAGCTGGATGCCCCTCCTAGCGGGGCGACCGGGAGAGACCCAGTACTTC. Its translation: CASSWMPLLAGRPGETQYF. The chain recombines TRBV5-1 with TRBJ2-5, with TRBD2 matching over 9 bases. The V and J ends lost 3 bases and 4 bases, in that order; junction bases with no gene match: 19. The CDR3 has 19 amino acids. In germline, CDR1 is SGHRS, CDR2 YFSETQ.

The J gene is TRBJ1-1, the V gene TRBV30; possible D gene TRBD1, 6 bases. There are 13 residues in the CDR3. V lost 5 bases, J lost 0 bases, and 10 bases lay in between. Germline V gene sequence: CDR1 GTSNPN, CDR2 SVGIG (reference sequence). The CDR3 protein is CAWGTGMNTEAFF. CDR3 nucleotides: TGTGCCTGGGGTACAGGGATGAACACTGAAGCTTTCTTT.

The chain has TRBV28 and TRBJ1-1, with TRBD1 identical over 9 bases. V lost 1 base and J lost 3; bases outside the gene matches: 12. The CDR3 has 18 amino acids. Germline V CDR1 and CDR2: MDHEN, SYDVKM. Written as DNA, the CDR3 is TGTGCCAGCAGTTTATCCGCCGGGACAGGGCTGTTGGACACTGAAGCTTTCTTT. Residues: CASSLSAGTGLLDTEAFF.

CDR3 sequence: CASRQDSYEQYF. The DNA of the CDR3 is TGCGCCAGCAGACAGGACAGCTACGAGCAGTACTTC. This rearrangement joins TRBV5-1 to TRBJ2-7; weak D call: TRBD1 (6 bases). CDR3 length equals 12 residues. The ends were cut back, 5 bases at V and 3 bases at J, with 9 bases in the middle. Germline lookup yields CDR1 SGHRS and CDR2 YFSETQ.

A note on this clone: The germline gene is not matched at one end of the junction; a read error may be the cause. V gene TRBV7-9 combines with J gene TRBJ1-1, with 8 bases identical to TRBD1. CDR1 and CDR2 from the germline V gene are SEHNR and FQNEAQ (reference sequence). The CDR3 totals 15 residues. CDR3 protein: CSSSQAGGLNTEAFF. In nucleotides, the CDR3 is TGTTCCAGCAGCCAGGCAGGGGGCCTAAACACTGAAGCTTTCTTT.